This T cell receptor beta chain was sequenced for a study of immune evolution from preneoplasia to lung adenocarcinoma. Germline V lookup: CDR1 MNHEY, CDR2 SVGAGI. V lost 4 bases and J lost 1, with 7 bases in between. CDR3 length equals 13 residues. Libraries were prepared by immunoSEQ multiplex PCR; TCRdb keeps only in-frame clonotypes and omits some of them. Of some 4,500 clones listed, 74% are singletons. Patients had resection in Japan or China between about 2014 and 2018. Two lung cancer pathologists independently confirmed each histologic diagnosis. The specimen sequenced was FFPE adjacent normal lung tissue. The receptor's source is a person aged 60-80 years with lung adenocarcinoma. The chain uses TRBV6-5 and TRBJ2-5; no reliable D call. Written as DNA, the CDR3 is TGTGCCAGCAGTTCACAAGGCCAAGAGACCCAGTACTTC. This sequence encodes CASSSQGQETQYF.